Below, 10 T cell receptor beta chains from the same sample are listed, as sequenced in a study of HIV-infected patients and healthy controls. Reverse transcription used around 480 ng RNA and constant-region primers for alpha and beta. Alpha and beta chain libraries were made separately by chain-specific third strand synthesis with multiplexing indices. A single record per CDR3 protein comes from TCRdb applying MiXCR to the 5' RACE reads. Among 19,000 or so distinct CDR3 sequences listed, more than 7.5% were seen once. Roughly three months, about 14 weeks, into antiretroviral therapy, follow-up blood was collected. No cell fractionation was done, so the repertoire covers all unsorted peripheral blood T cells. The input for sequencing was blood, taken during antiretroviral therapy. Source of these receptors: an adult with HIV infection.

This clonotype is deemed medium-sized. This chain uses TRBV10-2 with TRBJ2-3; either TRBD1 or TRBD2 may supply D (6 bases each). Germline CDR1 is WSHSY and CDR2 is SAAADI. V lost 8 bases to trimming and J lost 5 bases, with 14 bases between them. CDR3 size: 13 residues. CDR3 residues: CASQVGGVDTQYF. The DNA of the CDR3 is TGCGCCAGCCAGGTCGGGGGCGTAGATACGCAGTATTTT.

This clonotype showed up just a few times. The CDR3, as DNA: TGTGCCACCAGCAGGACAGCAAATTCACCCCTCCACTTT. As protein: CATSRTANSPLHF. The gene calls are TRBV15 and TRBJ1-6, with D perhaps matching TRBD1 (5 bases). V was shortened by 3 bases and J by 7 bases, with 7 bases between the two germline ends. Germline V gene data show CDR1 as LNHNV and CDR2 as YYDKDF (reference sequence). There are 13 residues in the CDR3.

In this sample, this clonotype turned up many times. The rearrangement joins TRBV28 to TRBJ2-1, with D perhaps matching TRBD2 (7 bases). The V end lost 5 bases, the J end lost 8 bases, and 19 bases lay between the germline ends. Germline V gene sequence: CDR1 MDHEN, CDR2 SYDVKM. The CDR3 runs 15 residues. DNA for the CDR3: TGTGCCAGCAGTCCCGAGGGGGGGCCTCACGATGAGCAGTTCTTC. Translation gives CASSPEGGPHDEQFF.

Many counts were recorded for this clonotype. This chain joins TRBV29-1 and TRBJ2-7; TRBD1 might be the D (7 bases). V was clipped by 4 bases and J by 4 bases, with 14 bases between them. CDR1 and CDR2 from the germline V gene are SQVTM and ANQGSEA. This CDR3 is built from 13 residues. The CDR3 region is CSVGWRGRYEQYF. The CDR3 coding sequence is TGCAGCGTTGGTTGGAGGGGGCGATACGAGCAGTACTTC.

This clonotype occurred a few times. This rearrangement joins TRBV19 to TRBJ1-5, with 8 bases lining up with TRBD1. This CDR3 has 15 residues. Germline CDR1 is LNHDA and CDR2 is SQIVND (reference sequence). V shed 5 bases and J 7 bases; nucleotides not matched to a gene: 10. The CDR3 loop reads CASSPFGQGLQPQHF. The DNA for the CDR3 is TGTGCCAGTAGTCCCTTCGGACAGGGCCTCCAGCCCCAGCATTTT.

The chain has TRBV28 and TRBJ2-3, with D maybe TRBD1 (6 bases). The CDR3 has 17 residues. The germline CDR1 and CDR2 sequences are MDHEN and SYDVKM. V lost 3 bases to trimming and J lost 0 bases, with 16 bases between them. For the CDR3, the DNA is TGTGCCAGCAGTTTCTCTTGGACAGCGCCTAGCACAGATACGCAGTATTTT. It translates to CASSFSWTAPSTDTQYF.

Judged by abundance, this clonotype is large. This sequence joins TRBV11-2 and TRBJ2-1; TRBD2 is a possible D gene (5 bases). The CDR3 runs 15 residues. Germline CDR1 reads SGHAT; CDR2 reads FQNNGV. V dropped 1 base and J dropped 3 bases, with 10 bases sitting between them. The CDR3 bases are TGTGCCAGCAGCTTAGCGGGAACCCTCTACAATGAGCAGTTCTTC. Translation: CASSLAGTLYNEQFF. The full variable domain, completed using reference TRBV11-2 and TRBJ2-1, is EAGVAQSPRYKIIEKRQSVAFWCNPISGHATLYWYQQILGQGPKLLIQFQNNGVVDDSQLPKDRFSAERLKGVDSTLKIQPAKLEDSAVYLCASSLAGTLYNEQFFGPGTRLTVL.

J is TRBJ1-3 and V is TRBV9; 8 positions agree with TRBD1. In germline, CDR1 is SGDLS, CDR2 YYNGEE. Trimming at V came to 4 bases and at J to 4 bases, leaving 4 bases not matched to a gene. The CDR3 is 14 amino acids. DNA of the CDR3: TGTGCCAGCAGCCCCCGGACAGGGGGAAACACCATATATTTT. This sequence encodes CASSPRTGGNTIYF.

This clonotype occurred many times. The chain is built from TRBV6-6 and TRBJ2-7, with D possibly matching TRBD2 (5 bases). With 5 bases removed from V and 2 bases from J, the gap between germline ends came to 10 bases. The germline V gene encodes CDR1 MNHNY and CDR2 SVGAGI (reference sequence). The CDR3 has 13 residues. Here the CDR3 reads CASSETTTYEQYF. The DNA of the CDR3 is TGTGCCAGCAGTGAGACTACTACCTACGAGCAGTACTTC.

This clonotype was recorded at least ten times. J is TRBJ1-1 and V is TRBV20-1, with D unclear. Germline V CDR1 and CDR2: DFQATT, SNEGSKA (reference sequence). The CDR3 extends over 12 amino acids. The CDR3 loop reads CRASGGGTEAFF. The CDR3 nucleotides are TGCAGAGCTTCGGGAGGAGGTACTGAAGCTTTCTTT.